The 4 T cell receptor beta chains listed next were all sequenced from one sample in a study of cytomegalovirus exposure and HLA in healthy donors. This table comes from immunoSEQ multiplex PCR, and its TCRdb copy is limited to in-frame clones, with some not included. The sample contains 190,000 or so clones, approximately 84% of which appear only once. Sequenced input: PBMCs. The receptors come from a woman younger than 30 in good health and CMV-seropositive.

V gene TRBV2 combines with J gene TRBJ2-6; TRBD2 aligns across 7 bases. J was trimmed by 1 base and V by 5 bases; bases with no gene match: 11. Per the germline V gene, CDR1 is SNHLY and CDR2 is FYNNEI. There are 18 residues in the CDR3. The CDR3 DNA reads as TGTGCCAGCAGTCCCCGGGGGGTTGGGGAATCTGGGGCCAACGTCCTGACTTTC. It translates to CASSPRGVGESGANVLTF.

The chain combines TRBV19 with TRBJ2-6; D gene ambiguous. This CDR3 comprises 14 residues. Trimming removed 6 bases from V and 1 base from J, with 7 bases in between. Germline V CDR1 and CDR2: LNHDA, SQIVND (reference sequence). The CDR3 DNA is TGTGCCAGTAGCCCCGGGTCTGGGGCCAACGTCCTGACTTTC. Protein product: CASSPGSGANVLTF.

The chain uses TRBV7-2 and TRBJ1-5; 7 bases map to TRBD1. V trimming: 5 bases; J trimming: 2 bases; junction bases outside the gene matches: 3. Germline V gives CDR1 SGHTA, CDR2 FQGNSA. This CDR3 contains 14 residues. This chain's CDR3 is CASSHGQGNQPQHF. Written as DNA, the CDR3 is TGTGCCAGCAGCCACGGACAGGGCAATCAGCCCCAGCATTTT.

The chain joins TRBV4-1 to TRBJ1-6; D gene uncertain. Germline lookup yields CDR1 MGHRA and CDR2 YSYEKL. V lost 4 bases and J 13 bases, leaving 11 bases between the germline ends. The CDR3 sequence is 12 residues long. CDR3 coding DNA: TGCGCCAGCAGCCTTCCGCTTGCGCCCCTCCACTTT. This sequence encodes CASSLPLAPLHF.